The rows below give T cell receptor beta chains drawn from one sample of a study of regulatory T cells in long-lasting Graves disease. MiXCR, applied by TCRdb to the multiplex PCR reads, yields one record per CDR3 protein. The table shows about 450,000 distinct CDR3 sequences, with 12% to 15% occurring only once. These same records also appear under a second study, on T cells in Graves' hyperthyroidism and ophthalmopathy.

The source material was peripheral blood mononuclear cells (PBMCs), sampled at new diagnosis, from a patient treated with antithyroid drugs. Receptors originate from a woman in her forties or fifties with Graves disease. Each CDR3 is given with its conserved first and last residue. Fields, in order: V gene, D gene, J gene, clone size, CDR3 protein, CDR3 DNA. The D gene is left open where the match is weak. A row's size may be missing; if present it is once, few, many or a size class.

v_call: TRBV19; d_call: .; j_call: TRBJ2-5; clone_size: .; cdr3_aa: CASSTLRTAYQETQYF; cdr3_nt: TGTGCCAGTAGTACCCTCCGGACAGCGTACCAAGAGACCCAGTACTTC
v_call: TRBV7-3; d_call: .; j_call: TRBJ2-5; clone_size: many; cdr3_aa: CASSLRGGSKQETQYF; cdr3_nt: TGTGCCAGCAGCTTACGTGGCGGTAGTAAACAAGAGACCCAGTACTTC
v_call: TRBV7-9; d_call: TRBD2; j_call: TRBJ2-7; clone_size: many; cdr3_aa: CASSLSGSRYEQYF; cdr3_nt: TGTGCCAGCAGCTTAAGCGGGAGCAGGTACGAGCAGTACTTC
v_call: TRBV29-1; d_call: .; j_call: TRBJ2-7; clone_size: .; cdr3_aa: CSVVASGEQYF; cdr3_nt: TGCAGCGTTGTGGCGTCTGGCGAGCAGTACTTC
v_call: TRBV4-1; d_call: TRBD2; j_call: TRBJ2-7; clone_size: .; cdr3_aa: CASSHRLAGRNYEQYF; cdr3_nt: TGCGCCAGCAGCCATCGACTAGCTGGGCGGAACTACGAGCAGTACTTC
v_call: TRBV7-9; d_call: TRBD1; j_call: TRBJ2-5; clone_size: many; cdr3_aa: CASSWTQGAGETQYF; cdr3_nt: TGTGCCAGCAGTTGGACACAGGGGGCGGGGGAGACCCAGTACTTC
v_call: TRBV20-1; d_call: TRBD1; j_call: TRBJ2-5; clone_size: .; cdr3_aa: CSAREQGRWETQYF; cdr3_nt: TGCAGTGCTAGAGAACAGGGGCGATGGGAGACCCAGTACTTC
v_call: TRBV18; d_call: .; j_call: TRBJ2-3; clone_size: few; cdr3_aa: CANSRGTDTQYF; cdr3_nt: TGTGCCAATAGTCGGGGCACAGATACGCAGTATTTT
v_call: TRBV5-1; d_call: .; j_call: TRBJ2-1; clone_size: many; cdr3_aa: CASSHPGLGNEQFF; cdr3_nt: TGCGCCAGCAGCCACCCGGGGCTCGGGAATGAGCAGTTCTTC
v_call: TRBV6-1; d_call: TRBD1; j_call: TRBJ1-5; clone_size: .; cdr3_aa: CASRGQVGNQPQHF; cdr3_nt: TGTGCCAGCAGGGGACAGGTCGGAAATCAGCCCCAGCATTTT
v_call: TRBV19; d_call: .; j_call: TRBJ2-4; clone_size: many; cdr3_aa: CASNRGGIQYF; cdr3_nt: TGTGCCAGTAACAGGGGAGGCATTCAGTACTTC
v_call: TRBV6-1; d_call: .; j_call: TRBJ2-5; clone_size: few; cdr3_aa: CASSPAGQRTETQYF; cdr3_nt: TGTGCCAGCAGTCCCGCCGGACAGAGGACGGAGACCCAGTACTTC
v_call: TRBV24-1; d_call: TRBD2; j_call: TRBJ2-1; clone_size: many; cdr3_aa: CATSDFPSGSSYNEQFF; cdr3_nt: TGTGCCACCAGTGATTTCCCTAGCGGGAGCTCCTACAATGAGCAGTTCTTC
v_call: TRBV3-1; d_call: TRBD1; j_call: TRBJ2-3; clone_size: many; cdr3_aa: CASSQRAQGAFSTDTQYF; cdr3_nt: TGTGCCAGCAGCCAACGGGCCCAGGGGGCCTTTAGCACAGATACGCAGTATTTT
v_call: TRBV6-5; d_call: .; j_call: TRBJ1-1; clone_size: .; cdr3_aa: CASSLRGDTEAFF; cdr3_nt: TGTGCCAGCAGTTTGAGGGGTGACACTGAAGCTTTCTTT
v_call: TRBV20-1; d_call: TRBD1; j_call: TRBJ2-2; clone_size: few; cdr3_aa: CSAGDRADTGELFF; cdr3_nt: TGCAGTGCTGGGGACAGGGCGGACACCGGGGAGCTGTTTTTT
v_call: TRBV28; d_call: .; j_call: TRBJ1-3; clone_size: .; cdr3_aa: CASYSTGNTIYF; cdr3_nt: TGTGCCAGCTACAGCACTGGAAACACCATATATTTT
v_call: TRBV2; d_call: TRBD1; j_call: TRBJ2-1; clone_size: many; cdr3_aa: CASRTGVWEQFF; cdr3_nt: TGTGCCAGCAGGACAGGGGTCTGGGAGCAGTTCTTC
v_call: TRBV7-9; d_call: .; j_call: TRBJ2-3; clone_size: many; cdr3_aa: CASSKGDTDTQYF; cdr3_nt: TGTGCCAGCAGCAAAGGAGACACAGATACGCAGTATTTT
v_call: TRBV4-1; d_call: .; j_call: TRBJ2-2; clone_size: few; cdr3_aa: CASSYGPTDTGELFF; cdr3_nt: TGCGCCAGCAGCTACGGACCTACGGACACCGGGGAGCTGTTTTTT
v_call: TRBV28; d_call: TRBD1; j_call: TRBJ1-2; clone_size: many; cdr3_aa: CASSTNTGGYGYTF; cdr3_nt: TGTGCCAGCAGTACGAACACAGGGGGCTATGGCTACACCTTC
v_call: TRBV2; d_call: .; j_call: TRBJ2-2; clone_size: many; cdr3_aa: CASSEFGNTGELFF; cdr3_nt: TGTGCCAGCAGTGAATTCGGTAACACCGGGGAGCTGTTTTTT
v_call: TRBV6-1; d_call: .; j_call: TRBJ2-1; clone_size: .; cdr3_aa: CASSRQERSSDEQFF; cdr3_nt: TGTGCCAGCAGCCGGCAAGAGAGGTCGTCAGATGAGCAGTTCTTC
v_call: TRBV5-1; d_call: .; j_call: TRBJ1-4; clone_size: many; cdr3_aa: CASSLDIFNEKLFF; cdr3_nt: TGCGCCAGCAGCTTGGACATATTCAATGAAAAACTGTTTTTT
v_call: TRBV7-9; d_call: .; j_call: TRBJ2-1; clone_size: many; cdr3_aa: CASSPRGSYNEQFF; cdr3_nt: TGTGCCAGCAGCCCACGGGGCTCTTACAATGAGCAGTTCTTC
v_call: TRBV3-1; d_call: .; j_call: TRBJ1-1; clone_size: many; cdr3_aa: CASSAPGMNTEAFF; cdr3_nt: TGTGCCAGCAGCGCCCCCGGGATGAACACTGAAGCTTTCTTT
v_call: TRBV7-9; d_call: TRBD2; j_call: TRBJ2-1; clone_size: many; cdr3_aa: CASSQPGLAYNEQFF; cdr3_nt: TGTGCCAGCAGCCAACCGGGACTAGCCTACAATGAGCAGTTCTTC
v_call: TRBV30; d_call: TRBD1; j_call: TRBJ1-2; clone_size: .; cdr3_aa: CALRTGSGYTF; cdr3_nt: TGTGCCTTACGGACAGGGTCTGGCTACACCTTC
v_call: TRBV10-3; d_call: .; j_call: TRBJ1-2; clone_size: many; cdr3_aa: CAITSSPTTGYTF; cdr3_nt: TGTGCCATCACATCATCCCCTACGACTGGCTACACCTTC
v_call: TRBV28; d_call: TRBD1; j_call: TRBJ1-1; clone_size: many; cdr3_aa: CASSSGQGMNTEAFF; cdr3_nt: TGTGCCAGCAGTTCGGGACAGGGAATGAACACTGAAGCTTTCTTT
v_call: TRBV28; d_call: TRBD1; j_call: TRBJ1-6; clone_size: few; cdr3_aa: CASSPGTGSVHNSPLHF; cdr3_nt: TGTGCCAGCAGTCCGGGGACAGGGAGCGTTCATAATTCACCCCTCCACTTT
v_call: TRBV13; d_call: .; j_call: TRBJ2-5; clone_size: many; cdr3_aa: CASSLEQKETQYF; cdr3_nt: TGTGCCAGCAGCTTAGAGCAAAAAGAGACCCAGTACTTC
v_call: TRBV6-1; d_call: TRBD1; j_call: TRBJ1-1; clone_size: many; cdr3_aa: CASSPDRGEWNTEAFF; cdr3_nt: TGTGCCAGCAGCCCCGACAGGGGTGAATGGAACACTGAAGCTTTCTTT
v_call: TRBV10-3; d_call: TRBD2; j_call: TRBJ2-7; clone_size: .; cdr3_aa: CAISGLAGYEQYF; cdr3_nt: TGTGCCATCAGTGGACTAGCGGGTTACGAGCAGTACTTC
v_call: TRBV20-1; d_call: .; j_call: TRBJ1-1; clone_size: many; cdr3_aa: CSADKNDNTEAFF; cdr3_nt: TGCAGTGCAGACAAAAATGATAACACTGAAGCTTTCTTT
v_call: TRBV7-2; d_call: TRBD1; j_call: TRBJ2-3; clone_size: many; cdr3_aa: CASSEGTGPDTQYF; cdr3_nt: TGTGCCAGCAGCGAGGGGACAGGACCAGATACGCAGTATTTT